Listed below are T cell receptor beta chains from one sample, sequenced in a study of T cells in Graves' hyperthyroidism and ophthalmopathy. TCRdb passed the multiplex PCR reads through MiXCR, listing each CDR3 protein once. The top ten hold 7.1% of the sample, which has around 600,000 distinct CDR3 sequences, approximately 15% seen once. Sequenced input: blood. The origin of the receptors is a woman aged 18-30 years with Graves' ophthalmopathy. The CDR3 runs from the conserved cysteine through the conserved F or W.

TRBV7-9	TRBJ2-7	CASSLEGAYEQYF
TRBV7-3	TRBJ1-2	CASSEQGFGYTF
TRBV6-2/TRBV6-3	TRBJ2-1	CASSYSARGANEQFF
TRBV25-1	TRBJ2-5	CASSGLATSGRAPETQYF
TRBV11-2	TRBJ1-4	CASSSSWTANEKLFF
TRBV7-3	TRBJ2-5	CASSSFGPPTGGGETQYF
TRBV5-8	TRBJ1-5	CASSFGGRGLSNQPQHF
TRBV19	TRBJ1-1	CASTGHTVSMNTEAFF
TRBV3-1	TRBJ1-2	CASSQDARDGYGYTF
TRBV6-5	TRBJ1-6	CASSYSTGEGSPLHF
TRBV7-2	TRBJ2-7	CASSIDIGTGGYEQYF
TRBV11-3	TRBJ2-1	CASSRGTSGTNEQFF
TRBV6-2/TRBV6-3	TRBJ2-1	CASSTPTSGISKEQFF
TRBV20-1	TRBJ1-4	CSARGGQGSEKLFF
TRBV18	TRBJ2-5	CASSPTQETQYF
TRBV24-1	TRBJ1-2	CATSVSLFSGYTF